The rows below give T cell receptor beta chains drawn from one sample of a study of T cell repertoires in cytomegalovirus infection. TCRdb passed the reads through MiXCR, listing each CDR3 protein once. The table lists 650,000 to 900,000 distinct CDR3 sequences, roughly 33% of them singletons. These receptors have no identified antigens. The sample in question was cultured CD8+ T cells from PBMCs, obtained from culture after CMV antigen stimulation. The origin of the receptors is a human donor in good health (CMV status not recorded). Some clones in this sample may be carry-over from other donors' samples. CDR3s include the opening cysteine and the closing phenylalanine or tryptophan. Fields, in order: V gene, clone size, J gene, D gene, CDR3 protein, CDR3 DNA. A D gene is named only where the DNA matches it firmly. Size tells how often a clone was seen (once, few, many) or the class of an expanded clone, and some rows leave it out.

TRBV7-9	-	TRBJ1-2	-	CASSLARSRYGYTF	TGTGCCAGCAGCTTAGCGAGGAGCAGATATGGCTACACCTTC
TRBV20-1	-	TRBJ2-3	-	CSAIMVDKPSTDTQYF	TGCAGTGCTATTATGGTTGACAAACCTAGCACAGATACGCAGTATTTT
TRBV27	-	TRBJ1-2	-	CASSSWGQGGGYTF	TGTGCCAGCAGTTCCTGGGGCCAAGGGGGTGGCTACACCTTC
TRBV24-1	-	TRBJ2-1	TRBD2	CATSDFRLAFNNEQFF	TGTGCCACCAGTGATTTCAGACTAGCCTTCAACAATGAGCAGTTCTTC
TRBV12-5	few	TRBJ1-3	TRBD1	CASGLSGGRGQRNTIYF	TGTGCTAGTGGTTTGTCAGGTGGCAGGGGGCAAAGAAACACCATATATTTT
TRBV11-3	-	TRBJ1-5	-	CASSPPRLSNQPQHF	TGTGCCAGCAGCCCCCCAAGGCTTAGCAATCAGCCCCAGCATTTT
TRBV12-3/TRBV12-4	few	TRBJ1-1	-	CASNDGHSSNTEAFF	TGTGCCAGCAATGACGGACACTCTTCGAACACTGAAGCTTTCTTT
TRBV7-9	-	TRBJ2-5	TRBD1	CASSSGQGRGSGETQYF	TGTGCCAGCAGCTCCGGACAGGGAAGGGGGTCAGGAGAGACCCAGTACTTC
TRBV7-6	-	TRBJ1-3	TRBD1	CASSARGMAGNTIYF	TGTGCCAGCAGCGCCAGGGGGATGGCTGGAAACACCATATATTTT
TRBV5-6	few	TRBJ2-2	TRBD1	CASAFTPQGAHSGELFF	TGTGCCAGCGCCTTTACCCCACAGGGGGCGCATAGCGGGGAGCTGTTTTTT
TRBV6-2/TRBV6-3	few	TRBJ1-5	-	CASSYEANQPQHF	TGTGCCAGCAGTTATGAGGCCAATCAGCCCCAGCATTTT
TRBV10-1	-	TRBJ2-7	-	CASSESLGAYEQYF	TGCGCCAGCAGTGAGTCGTTGGGCGCCTACGAGCAGTACTTC
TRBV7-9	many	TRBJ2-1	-	CASSLEERAYYNEQFF	TGTGCCAGCAGCTTAGAAGAGCGCGCCTACTACAATGAGCAGTTCTTC
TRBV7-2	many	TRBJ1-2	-	CASIGGDYGYTF	TGTGCCAGCATAGGGGGAGACTATGGCTACACCTTC
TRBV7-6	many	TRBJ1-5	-	CASSLDPGQPQHF	TGTGCCAGCAGCTTGGATCCAGGGCAGCCCCAGCATTTT
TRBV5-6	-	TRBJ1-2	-	CASSVGAFHGYTF	TGTGCCAGCAGTGTTGGGGCCTTTCATGGCTACACCTTC
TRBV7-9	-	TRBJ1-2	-	CASAGSFLNYGYTF	TGTGCCAGTGCAGGGAGCTTCCTAAACTATGGCTACACCTTC
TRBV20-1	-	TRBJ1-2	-	CSARAEAEGRGYTF	TGCAGTGCTAGAGCGGAAGCCGAGGGCCGTGGCTACACCTTC